This entry lists 18 T cell receptor beta chains sequenced from one sample in a study of blood T cell repertoires in COVID-19. Assay: immunoSEQ multiplex PCR; the TCRdb copy retains only in-frame clones and omits some. The sample lists around 160,000 clones, 80% to 90% occurring once. The sample taken for sequencing was peripheral blood. The origin of the receptors is a human donor in a cohort sampled during active COVID-19.

This chain uses TRBV2 with TRBJ1-5, with no clear D. There are 16 residues in the CDR3. The germline V gene encodes CDR1 SNHLY and CDR2 FYNNEI. The V gene lost 3 bases and the J gene lost 1 base, with 13 bases spanning the gap. CDR3 coding DNA: TGTGCCAGCAGTGATATCTTGGAGACGAGCAATCAGCCCCAGCATTTT. It yields the protein CASSDILETSNQPQHF.

DNA for the CDR3: TGTGCCACCCTCGACAGGGAGGGCAATCAGCCCCAGCATTTT. Residues: CATLDREGNQPQHF. This chain connects TRBV6-5 to TRBJ1-5; 7 nucleotides agree with TRBD1. Germline V gene lookup returns CDR1 MNHEY and CDR2 SVGAGI. After removal of 10 bases from V and 2 bases from J, the junction contained 8 bases not matched to a gene. The CDR3 spans 14 residues.

The DNA for the CDR3 is TGTGCCTGGGATGTGGGTAGGGGTGCGGGCTACACCTTC. Translating it yields CAWDVGRGAGYTF. J is TRBJ1-2 and V is TRBV30, with D possibly TRBD1 on 5 matching bases. This CDR3 is built from 13 residues. The V end was cut by 5 bases, the J end by 8 bases, with 18 bases between. CDR1 is GTSNPN and CDR2 is SVGIG in the germline V gene (reference sequence). The full variable domain, rest sourced from reference TRBV30 and TRBJ1-2, is SQTIHQWPATLVQPVGSPLSLECTVEGTSNPNLYWYRQAAGRGLQLLFYSVGIGQISSEVPQNLSASRPQDRQFILSSKKLLLSDSGFYLCAWDVGRGAGYTFGSGTRLTVV.

The chain has TRBV6-5 and TRBJ1-3; D is uncertain. The CDR3 consists of 15 residues. In germline, CDR1 is MNHEY, CDR2 SVGAGI. The V and J ends lost 2 bases and 1 base respectively, with 9 bases between them. CDR3 sequence: CASSYGIQSGNTIYF. The CDR3 coding sequence is TGTGCCAGCAGTTACGGAATACAGTCTGGAAACACCATATATTTT.

In this sample, this clone turned up once. The chain has TRBV6-2 or TRBV6-3 and TRBJ2-1; 8 bases line up with TRBD1. Looked up from germline, CDR1 is MNHEY and CDR2 is SVGEGT. The trim removed 2 bases at V and 0 bases at J, leaving 9 bases unmatched. This CDR3 contains 18 residues. The DNA for the CDR3 is TGTGCCAGCAGTTACCTCAGGGGGCCCCGTAGCTCCTACAATGAGCAGTTCTTC. This translates into CASSYLRGPRSSYNEQFF.

This rearrangement joins TRBV6-5 to TRBJ1-4; D gene uncertain. Trimming pared 5 bases from V and 0 bases from J, leaving 10 bases between. CDR1 is MNHEY and CDR2 is SVGAGI in the germline V gene. This CDR3 region has 15 residues. The CDR3 sequence is CASSPDTSTNEKLFF. CDR3 coding DNA: TGTGCCAGCAGTCCTGACACTTCAACTAATGAAAAACTGTTTTTT.

This chain joins TRBV5-4 and TRBJ2-2, with 10 bases matching TRBD2. The CDR3 extends over 16 amino acids. Germline V gene lookup returns CDR1 SGHNT and CDR2 YYREEE (reference sequence). V was clipped by 5 bases and J by 1 base; unmatched bases: 5. CDR3 in amino acids: CASSLLAGVNTGELFF. The DNA of the CDR3 is TGTGCCAGCAGTCTCCTAGCGGGGGTGAACACCGGGGAGCTGTTTTTT.

This clone has only a few counts. The V call is TRBV5-1, the J call TRBJ2-5, with TRBD1 matching 9 bases. J was trimmed by 6 bases and V by 3 bases; bases with no gene match: 6. CDR3 length: 14 amino acids. The germline gives CDR1 SGHRS, CDR2 YFSETQ. This CDR3 reads CASSSGQGGKTQYF. The DNA for the CDR3 is TGCGCCAGCAGCTCGGGACAGGGTGGAAAGACCCAGTACTTC.

The CDR3 sequence: CASSLSGGPGEQYF. Here the CDR3 DNA reads TGTGCCAGCAGCTTGTCCGGGGGGCCGGGGGAGCAGTACTTC. V is TRBV7-2 and J is TRBJ2-7, with a weak D call TRBD2 (7 bases). This CDR3 spans 14 amino acids. Per germline, CDR1 SGHTA and CDR2 FQGNSA. V gave up 3 bases and J gave up 7 bases, with 16 bases separating them.

V gene TRBV10-2 combines with J gene TRBJ2-5, with D perhaps TRBD1 (6 bases). CDR1 and CDR2 (germline): WSHSY, SAAADI. Trimming stripped 8 bases from V and 2 bases from J, with 12 bases between. The CDR3 covers 13 residues. The DNA for the CDR3 is TGCGCCAGCGGCCGGACAGTTCAAGAGACCCAGTACTTC. Translation gives CASGRTVQETQYF.

Only one count was recorded for this clone. This chain uses TRBV5-6 with TRBJ2-2; D perhaps matches TRBD1 (5 bases). CDR3 length: 16 amino acids. CDR1 is SGHDT and CDR2 is YYEEEE in the germline V gene. Trimming took off 5 bases at V and 0 bases at J, with 14 bases between the two ends. The CDR3: CASRSLTVANTGELFF. CDR3 nucleotide sequence: TGTGCCAGCAGATCGTTGACAGTCGCGAACACCGGGGAGCTGTTTTTT.

The genes are TRBV11-3 and TRBJ2-2; 8 bases fit TRBD1. CDR3 length: 15 amino acids. Germline CDR1 is SGHNT and CDR2 is YENEEA. J was trimmed by 7 bases and V by 2 bases; bases with no gene match: 6. The CDR3 DNA reads TGTGCCAGCAGCTTACAGGACAGGGAGGTCGGGGAGCTGTTTTTT. Its protein is CASSLQDREVGELFF.

The rearrangement links TRBV7-8 to TRBJ2-7; 9 bases map to TRBD1. V shed 3 bases and J 0 bases; nucleotides not matched to a gene: 0. This CDR3 has 14 amino acids. Germline lookup yields CDR1 SGHVS and CDR2 FQNEAQ. The CDR3 DNA reads TGTGCCAGCAGCTTGACAGGGGGCTCCTACGAGCAGTACTTC. Translated: CASSLTGGSYEQYF.

The V gene is TRBV2, the J gene TRBJ1-1, with 8 positions matching TRBD1. Trimming took 4 bases from V and 4 from J; bases not matched to a gene: 8. Germline CDR1 and CDR2: SNHLY and FYNNEI. The CDR3 is 15 residues long. The CDR3 sequence: CASSVQGGYGTEAFF. For the CDR3, the DNA is TGTGCCAGCAGTGTACAGGGGGGGTACGGCACTGAAGCTTTCTTT.

V gene TRBV30 combines with J gene TRBJ1-6; weak D call: TRBD1 (5 bases). Per germline, CDR1 GTSNPN and CDR2 SVGIG (reference sequence). The CDR3 consists of 14 residues. V lost 3 bases and J lost 6, with 12 bases in between. CDR3 residues: CAWSIDSVNSPLHF. CDR3 nucleotide sequence: TGTGCCTGGAGCATCGACAGCGTTAATTCACCCCTCCACTTT. The full variable domain, in which reference TRBV30 and TRBJ1-6 provide the parts outside the CDR3, is SQTIHQWPATLVQPVGSPLSLECTVEGTSNPNLYWYRQAAGRGLQLLFYSVGIGQISSEVPQNLSASRPQDRQFILSSKKLLLSDSGFYLCAWSIDSVNSPLHFGNGTRLTVT.

This clone was seen just once. The chain couples TRBV19 to TRBJ2-7; 9 nucleotides match TRBD2. After removal of 5 bases from V and 2 bases from J, the junction contained 7 bases not matched to a gene. The CDR3 extends over 15 amino acids. Germline V CDR1 and CDR2: LNHDA, SQIVND (reference sequence). Written as DNA, the CDR3 is TGTGCCAGTAGTCCGGAGCGGGGGGCCACCTACGAGCAGTACTTC. It encodes CASSPERGATYEQYF.

This chain connects TRBV19 to TRBJ1-5; D is perhaps TRBD1 (6 bases). Germline CDR1 LNHDA, CDR2 SQIVND (reference sequence). CDR3 length: 17 residues. V was cut by 2 bases and J by 0 bases, with 14 bases left in between. The CDR3 DNA follows: TGTGCCAGTAGTATAAATGGGGGCTCCTATAGCAATCAGCCCCAGCATTTT. Protein product: CASSINGGSYSNQPQHF.

The rearrangement joins TRBV5-1 to TRBJ1-4, with 7 bases lining up with TRBD1. The CDR3 consists of 14 residues. The V segment lost 2 bases and the J segment 8 bases; nucleotides outside the gene matches: 6. Germline CDR1 reads SGHRS; CDR2 reads YFSETQ. The CDR3 is CASSFSGGQEKLFF. Written as DNA, the CDR3 is TGCGCCAGCAGCTTTTCTGGGGGACAGGAAAAACTGTTTTTT.